The 12 T cell receptor beta chains below were found in one sample sequenced in a study of metastatic and nonmetastatic thyroid tumors. Patients underwent thyroid surgery, and none had received any treatment before it. TCRdb used MiXCR to call clones anew from the PCR reads. The repertoire has under 25,000 clones, roughly 25% of them found once; the top ten carry around 3.3%. What was sequenced was blood. Receptor source: a male donor with papillary thyroid cancer or a benign thyroid nodule (not recorded which). Some clones in this sample may be carry-over from other donors' samples.

This clone is categorized as medium-sized. The chain has TRBV7-2 and TRBJ1-2; 7 nucleotides align to TRBD1. The V and J ends lost 6 bases and 2 bases, in that order; junction bases with no gene match: 3. Germline lookup yields CDR1 SGHTA and CDR2 FQGNSA. This CDR3 comprises 13 residues. CDR3 sequence (DNA): TGTGCCAGCAGGCGGGACAGCAACTATGGCTACACCTTC. It translates to CASRRDSNYGYTF.

This clone turned up a few times. The chain recombines TRBV27 with TRBJ2-6, with 7 nucleotides matching TRBD1. Per the germline V gene, CDR1 is MNHEY and CDR2 is SMNVEV (reference sequence). V was pared by 1 base and J by 0 bases, with 15 bases of the junction left unmatched. The CDR3 sequence is 21 residues long. For the CDR3, the DNA is TGTGCCAGCAGTTTATACCCCCCGACAGGGAAGCACTCCTCTGGGGCCAACGTCCTGACTTTC. This translates into CASSLYPPTGKHSSGANVLTF. Supplemented by reference TRBV27 and TRBJ2-6, the full variable domain reads EAQVTQNPRYLITVTGKKLTVTCSQNMNHEYMSWYRQDPGLGLRQIYYSMNVEVTDKGDVPEGYKVSRKEKRNFPLILESPSPNQTSLYFCASSLYPPTGKHSSGANVLTFGAGSRLTVL.

This clone showed up just once. This rearrangement joins TRBV7-3 to TRBJ2-1, with a weak D call TRBD1 (6 bases). The ends were cut back, 2 bases at V and 8 bases at J, with 16 bases in the middle. CDR3 length equals 15 residues. Germline V lookup: CDR1 SGHTA, CDR2 FQGTGA. CDR3 DNA sequence: TGTGCCAGCAGCTTATCGGCAGGGGTCAGGGATGAGCAGTTCTTC. This gives the protein CASSLSAGVRDEQFF.

This clone has just a few counts. The junction does not match germline at one end; this may be a read error. This chain links TRBV6-1 with TRBJ2-6; possibly TRBD2 for D (7 bases). CDR1 is MNHNS and CDR2 is SASEGT in the germline V gene. This CDR3 comprises 18 residues. CDR3 protein: CASSQPPGRGGGANVMTF. The CDR3 DNA follows: TGTGCCAGCAGTCAACCCCCCGGCAGGGGAGGGGGGGCAAACGTCATGACTTTC.

The rearrangement joins TRBV20-1 to TRBJ2-7, with a possible D match to TRBD1 (5 bases). CDR3 length: 12 residues. Germline V gene lookup returns CDR1 DFQATT and CDR2 SNEGSKA (reference sequence). The V end lost 5 bases, the J end lost 6 bases, and 14 bases lay between the germline ends. The CDR3 DNA is TGCAGTGCTGTGACAGTGACAGTCGAGCAGTACTTC. This gives the protein CSAVTVTVEQYF.

In its sample, this clone was seen many times. V is TRBV20-1 and J is TRBJ2-3; possible D gene TRBD2, 5 bases. This CDR3 has 14 residues. Trimming stripped 5 bases from V and 3 bases from J, with 15 bases between. Germline CDR1 DFQATT, CDR2 SNEGSKA (reference sequence). This CDR3 is CSAPVPSGTDTQYF. The CDR3 DNA sequence: TGCAGTGCTCCAGTCCCCTCGGGGACAGATACGCAGTATTTT.

The chain recombines TRBV6-1 with TRBJ1-2; D possibly corresponds to TRBD1 (5 bases). From germline, CDR1 is MNHNS and CDR2 SASEGT. The CDR3 runs 12 residues. Trimming cost V 11 bases and J 6 bases, with 16 bases left between them. CDR3: CAGDDIGNGYTF. As DNA, the CDR3 is TGTGCCGGGGACGATATCGGGAATGGCTACACCTTC.

By share, this clone counts as medium-sized. The gene calls are TRBV3-1 and TRBJ2-2; D is undetermined. Between the trimmed V and J ends, which lost 5 bases and 5 bases, there was a span of 3 bases. The germline gives CDR1 LGHDT, CDR2 YNNKEL (reference sequence). The CDR3 sequence is 11 residues long. The CDR3 nucleotides read TGTGCCAGCAGCTTGACCGGGGAGCTGTTTTTT. This gives the protein CASSLTGELFF.

This clone was observed a few times. Because it lacks the conserved phenylalanine or tryptophan at the end, this CDR3 is likely a read error. Because the CDR3's place on the DNA is in doubt, the DNA is left out and the CDR3 is given as listed by TCRdb. The chain uses TRBV2 and TRBJ2-6. The V gene's germline CDR1 is SNHLY and CDR2 FYNNEI. The CDR3 length equals 13 residues, ends included. Here the CDR3 reads CASGLSGANVLAL.

The chain employs TRBV6-2 or TRBV6-3 and TRBJ2-3, with a tentative D call TRBD2 (6 bases). Per the germline V gene, CDR1 is MNHEY and CDR2 is SVGEGT. The germline V and J ends were trimmed by 7 bases and 0 bases, with 26 bases remaining between them. The CDR3 loop spans 19 amino acids. The CDR3 sequence: CASTPTQGSGPYSTDTQYF. CDR3 DNA sequence: TGTGCCAGCACTCCCACGCAGGGTAGCGGTCCCTATAGCACAGATACGCAGTATTTT.

This clone was detected only a few times. The genes are TRBV27 and TRBJ2-7; tentative D call: TRBD1 (6 bases). From germline, CDR1 is MNHEY and CDR2 SMNVEV (reference sequence). V was cut by 6 bases and J by 2 bases, with 20 bases left in between. The CDR3 has 16 amino acids. In DNA form, the CDR3 reads TGTGCCAGCAGGGAAATCTCGGGGACAACTCCCTACGAGCAGTACTTC. This translates into CASREISGTTPYEQYF.

The table lists this clone with a few counts. The genes are TRBV6-1 and TRBJ2-7, with D perhaps matching TRBD2 (5 bases). Trimming took off 8 bases at V and 2 bases at J, with 25 bases between the two ends. In germline, CDR1 is MNHNS, CDR2 SASEGT. CDR3 size: 17 residues. This chain's CDR3 is CASAVYTLPARAYEQYF. As DNA, the CDR3 is TGTGCCAGCGCAGTGTACACCCTTCCGGCGCGGGCCTACGAGCAGTACTTC.